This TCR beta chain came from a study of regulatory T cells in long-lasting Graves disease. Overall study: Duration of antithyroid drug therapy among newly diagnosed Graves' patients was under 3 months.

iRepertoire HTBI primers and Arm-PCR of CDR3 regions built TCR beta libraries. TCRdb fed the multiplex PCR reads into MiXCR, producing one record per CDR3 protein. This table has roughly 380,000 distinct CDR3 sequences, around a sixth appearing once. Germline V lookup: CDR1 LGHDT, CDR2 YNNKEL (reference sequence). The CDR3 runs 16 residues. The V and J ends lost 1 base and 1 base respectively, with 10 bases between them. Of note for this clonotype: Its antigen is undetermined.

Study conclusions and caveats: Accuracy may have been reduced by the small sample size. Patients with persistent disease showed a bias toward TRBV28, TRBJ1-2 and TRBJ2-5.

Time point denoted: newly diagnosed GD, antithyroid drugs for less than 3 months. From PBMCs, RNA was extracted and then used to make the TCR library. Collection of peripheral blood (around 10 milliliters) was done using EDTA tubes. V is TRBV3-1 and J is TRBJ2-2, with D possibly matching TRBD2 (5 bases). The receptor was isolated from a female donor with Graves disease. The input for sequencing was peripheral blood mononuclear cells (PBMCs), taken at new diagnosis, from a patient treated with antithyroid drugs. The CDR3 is CASSQAGKVNTGELFF. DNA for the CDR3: TGTGCCAGCAGCCAAGCGGGGAAGGTGAACACCGGGGAGCTGTTTTTT.